The 2 T cell receptor beta chains below come from one sample, sequenced in a study of STAT5B mutations in CD4+ large granular lymphocyte leukemia (dated by TCRdb to between 2021 and 2022). The receptor library was made with the immunoSEQ multiplex PCR assay. TCRdb's version of the immuneACCESS table is confined to in-frame rearrangements and falls short of the full clone set. An unresolved V gene accounts for under half of the shortfall where checked; the remainder is of unknown origin. For this sample the table gives roughly 29,000 clones, of which more than 70% were detected only once. Roughly 3.3% of the sample goes to the ten largest clones. Source material: CD4+ T cells from blood buffy coats. Source of these receptors: a human donor in good health.

The chain recombines TRBV19 with TRBJ2-1; D unresolved. Germline V gene data show CDR1 as LNHDA and CDR2 as SQIVND (reference sequence). Trimming left V 3 bases short and J 0 bases short, with 15 bases between. The CDR3 loop spans 17 amino acids. For the CDR3, the DNA is TGTGCCAGTAGTATTTTTGAGCCAGGACCCTCCTACAATGAGCAGTTCTTC. Protein product: CASSIFEPGPSYNEQFF.

The chain joins TRBV7-6 to TRBJ2-1; D may be TRBD1 or TRBD2 (5 bases each). The ends were cut back, 4 bases at V and 2 bases at J, with 12 bases in the middle. From germline, CDR1 is SGHVS and CDR2 FNYEAQ. The CDR3 has 15 amino acids. Here the CDR3 reads CASSYGTQPYNEQFF. Written as DNA, the CDR3 is TGTGCCAGCAGCTACGGGACGCAGCCCTACAATGAGCAGTTCTTC.